The 22 T cell receptor beta chains in this list originate from one sample, sequenced in a study of T cells after yellow fever vaccination (dated by TCRdb to about 2019). The library was prepared using 5' RACE. TCRdb records Illumina NovaSeq 6000 as the sequencer. TCRdb took the public reads, trimmed them with fastp at Q25, ran MiXCR for clone calling and kept in-frame beta chains. Identical CDR3 protein sequences are pooled into one entry, listed with their most common genes and DNA. The sample has roughly 400,000 distinct CDR3 sequences on record, over 15% of them singletons. The ten top clones hold roughly a sixth of the sample. The sample's treatment or condition label, decoded: live attenuated yellow fever vaccine strain. The input for sequencing was PBMCs, taken before the yellow fever booster vaccination. The receptors derive from a man younger than 30 who received the YFV17D yellow fever vaccine.

This chain joins TRBV7-2 and TRBJ2-5; perhaps TRBD1 as D (6 bases). V dropped 4 bases and J dropped 4 bases, with 10 bases sitting between them. Germline V lookup: CDR1 SGHTA, CDR2 FQGNSA. The CDR3 extends over 13 amino acids. CDR3 nucleotides: TGTGCCAGCAGCTCAGACAGGCGAGAGACCCAGTACTTC. This gives the protein CASSSDRRETQYF.

This chain connects TRBV7-2 to TRBJ1-5; D might be TRBD1 (5 bases). Germline V CDR1 and CDR2: SGHTA, FQGNSA. The CDR3 sequence is 15 residues long. Trimming removed 3 bases at V and 4 bases at J, with 13 bases between. CDR3 region: CASSFAGTGNQPQHF. As DNA, the CDR3 is TGTGCCAGCAGCTTTGCAGGGACGGGGAATCAGCCCCAGCATTTT.

On this clonotype itself: With a much larger clone just one base away, this may be a read error. CDR3 DNA: TGTGCCAGCAGCTTGTGGGTTCTGGGCACTGAAGCTTTCTTT. Translated: CASSLWVLGTEAFF. The gene calls are TRBV5-6 and TRBJ1-1; D is ambiguous. The CDR3 contains 14 residues. Between the trimmed V and J ends, which lost 1 base and 4 bases, there was a span of 11 bases. In germline, CDR1 is SGHDT, CDR2 YYEEEE.

This clonotype was seen more than once but under ten times. The chain recombines TRBV6-5 with TRBJ1-1, with D uncertain. The CDR3 runs 17 residues. The V end was cut by 2 bases, the J end by 2 bases, with 18 bases between. Germline CDR1 and CDR2: MNHEY and SVGAGI. The CDR3, as DNA: TGTGCCAGCAGTTACGTCCCTTCCCGGGGTGGAAACACTGAAGCTTTCTTT. It translates to CASSYVPSRGGNTEAFF.

The rearrangement joins TRBV5-1 to TRBJ1-6; D ambiguous. The CDR3 has 15 amino acids. The V end lost 3 bases, the J end lost 2 bases, and 9 bases lay between the germline ends. Germline V gene lookup returns CDR1 SGHRS and CDR2 YFSETQ. The CDR3 DNA is TGCGCCAGCAGCTCTAGCCAGACCTATAATTCACCCCTCCACTTT. Protein: CASSSSQTYNSPLHF.

This clonotype was recorded a few times. This rearrangement joins TRBV27 to TRBJ2-2, with D possibly TRBD1 on 6 matching bases. Trimming left V 5 bases short and J 6 bases short, with 10 bases between. CDR3 length: 13 residues. CDR1 and CDR2 (germline): MNHEY, SMNVEV (reference sequence). CDR3 sequence: CASSPGTSGELFF. The CDR3 DNA sequence: TGTGCCAGCAGTCCCGGGACATCCGGGGAGCTGTTTTTT.

This clonotype was observed many times. The chain combines TRBV6-1 with TRBJ2-3, with TRBD2 matching over 10 bases. The trim removed 3 bases at V and 4 bases at J, leaving 4 bases unmatched. Germline loops: CDR1 MNHNS, CDR2 SASEGT. This CDR3 has 15 residues. The CDR3 reads CASSDTSGVPDTQYF. CDR3 nucleotide sequence: TGTGCCAGCAGTGATACTAGCGGGGTCCCAGATACGCAGTATTTT.

This chain joins TRBV12-3 or TRBV12-4 and TRBJ2-2; D may correspond to TRBD1 or TRBD2 (6 bases each). With 6 bases removed from V and 4 bases from J, the gap between germline ends came to 21 bases. CDR3 size: 17 residues. The CDR3 DNA reads as TGTGCCAGCAGCCAATGGGTCGGGGGCACCGGCACCGGGGAGCTGTTTTTT. Protein: CASSQWVGGTGTGELFF.

The DNA of the CDR3 is TGTGCCAGCACCGAGGACAGGGCTGAAGCTTTCTTT. Protein sequence: CASTEDRAEAFF. The chain has TRBV6-2 or TRBV6-3 and TRBJ1-1; 8 bases line up with TRBD1. The V gene end was trimmed by 7 bases and the J gene end by 6 bases; junction bases not matched to a gene: 4. CDR1 MNHEY and CDR2 SVGEGT come from the germline V gene. CDR3 length: 12 residues.

The V call is TRBV5-1, the J call TRBJ2-7; a possible D gene is TRBD2 (6 bases). Germline V gene data show CDR1 as SGHRS and CDR2 as YFSETQ. This CDR3 is built from 15 residues. Trimming took off 3 bases at V and 6 bases at J, with 19 bases between the two ends. The CDR3, as DNA: TGCGCCAGCAGCTGGGACTCCGGGACCGGACGCGAGCAGTACTTC. Its translation is CASSWDSGTGREQYF. The full variable domain, in which reference TRBV5-1 and TRBJ2-7 provide the parts outside the CDR3, is KAGVTQTPRYLIKTRGQQVTLSCSPISGHRSVSWYQQTPGQGLQFLFEYFSETQRNKGNFPGRFSGRQFSNSRSEMNVSTLELGDSALYLCASSWDSGTGREQYFGPGTRLTVT.

In its sample, this clonotype was seen a few times. This chain connects TRBV20-1 to TRBJ1-2, with TRBD1 matching 7 bases. The CDR3 consists of 16 residues. Trimming at V came to 1 base and at J to 3 bases, leaving 11 bases not matched to a gene. CDR1 and CDR2 from the germline V gene are DFQATT and SNEGSKA (reference sequence). This CDR3 is CSARGQGRGGHYGYTF. The CDR3 nucleotides read TGCAGTGCTAGAGGACAGGGCAGGGGAGGACACTATGGCTACACCTTC.

There are a few counts of this clonotype. The chain employs TRBV29-1 and TRBJ1-1; possibly TRBD1 for D (5 bases). V lost 7 bases, J lost 4 bases, and 10 bases lay in between. CDR1 is SQVTM and CDR2 is ANQGSEA in the germline V gene. The CDR3 covers 11 residues. The CDR3 coding sequence is TGCAGCGGACGACAGAGCACTGAAGCTTTCTTT. This sequence encodes CSGRQSTEAFF. Supplemented by reference TRBV29-1 and TRBJ1-1, the full variable domain reads SAVISQKPSRDICQRGTSLTIQCQVDSQVTMMFWYRQQPGQSLTLIATANQGSEATYESGFVIDKFPISRPNLTFSTLTVSNMSPEDSSIYLCSGRQSTEAFFGQGTRLTVV.

This clonotype was detected a few times. V usage is TRBV6-6 and J usage is TRBJ2-1, with 9 bases matching TRBD2. CDR1 MNHNY and CDR2 SVGAGI come from the germline V gene (reference sequence). This CDR3 is 15 amino acids long. Trimming took 2 bases from V and 6 from J; bases not matched to a gene: 5. Here the CDR3 DNA reads TGTGCCAGCAGTTACCCAGCGGGGGGCATCAATGAGCAGTTCTTC. This codes for CASSYPAGGINEQFF.

In this sample, this clonotype turned up a few times. V and J are TRBV4-2 and TRBJ1-5; D may be TRBD1 (5 bases). CDR1 and CDR2 (germline): LGHNA, YNFKEQ. CDR3 length: 15 residues. The germline V and J ends were trimmed by 0 bases and 4 bases, with 10 bases remaining between them. This CDR3 reads CASSQDGAENQPQHF. CDR3 DNA sequence: TGTGCCAGCAGCCAAGATGGGGCAGAGAATCAGCCCCAGCATTTT.

The chain joins TRBV5-1 to TRBJ1-5, with TRBD1 as a possible D gene (5 bases). Trimming removed 1 base at V and 5 bases at J, with 10 bases between. Germline assignment: CDR1 SGHRS and CDR2 YFSETQ. This CDR3 has 14 residues. Written as DNA, the CDR3 is TGCGCCAGCAGCTTGACGATAGGGGATCAGCCCCAGCATTTT. The encoded protein is CASSLTIGDQPQHF. The full variable domain, with the rest looked up from reference TRBV5-1 and TRBJ1-5, is KAGVTQTPRYLIKTRGQQVTLSCSPISGHRSVSWYQQTPGQGLQFLFEYFSETQRNKGNFPGRFSGRQFSNSRSEMNVSTLELGDSALYLCASSLTIGDQPQHFGDGTRLSIL.

The chain carries TRBV28 and TRBJ1-2; D gene ambiguous. The CDR3 spans 12 residues. The ends were cut back, 8 bases at V and 7 bases at J, with 14 bases in the middle. CDR1 is MDHEN and CDR2 is SYDVKM in the germline V gene. The chain's CDR3 is CASGVPVGGYTF. For the CDR3, the DNA is TGTGCCAGCGGCGTCCCTGTGGGTGGCTACACCTTC.

This clonotype was observed a handful of times. This chain links TRBV10-3 with TRBJ1-1, with TRBD1 matching 7 bases. The CDR3 runs to 14 residues. Germline V gives CDR1 ENHRY, CDR2 SYGVKD. The V segment lost 11 bases and the J segment 1 base; nucleotides outside the gene matches: 10. The CDR3 coding sequence is TGTGCCGTACAGGGGAGCGGGGCGAACACTGAAGCTTTCTTT. This translates into CAVQGSGANTEAFF.

This clonotype was seen more than once but under ten times. V gene TRBV6-2 or TRBV6-3 combines with J gene TRBJ2-1; 7 bases are a match to TRBD1. The CDR3 consists of 15 residues. Germline V gives CDR1 MNHEY, CDR2 SVGEGT. Trimming at V came to 5 bases and at J to 0 bases, leaving 4 bases not matched to a gene. The chain's CDR3 is CASSPRTGSYNEQFF. The CDR3 bases are TGTGCCAGCAGTCCTCGGACAGGCTCCTACAATGAGCAGTTCTTC.

This clonotype was seen a few times. The genes are TRBV5-1 and TRBJ2-7; the match to TRBD1 covers 8 bases. The CDR3 consists of 14 residues. In germline, CDR1 is SGHRS, CDR2 YFSETQ. The V gene end was trimmed by 6 bases and the J gene end by 3 bases; junction bases not matched to a gene: 8. The CDR3 spells CASTRTGGSYEQYF. The CDR3 region has the DNA TGCGCCAGCACCAGAACAGGGGGTAGCTACGAGCAGTACTTC.

V and J are TRBV19 and TRBJ2-2, with D tentatively TRBD1 (5 bases). This CDR3 contains 15 residues. V was shortened by 7 bases and J by 0 bases, with 12 bases between the two germline ends. The germline V gene encodes CDR1 LNHDA and CDR2 SQIVND (reference sequence). CDR3 nucleotides: TGTGCCAGTAATTCTAGACAGACGAACACCGGGGAGCTGTTTTTT. Protein product: CASNSRQTNTGELFF.

The sample holds a few counts of this clonotype. The V gene is TRBV7-9, the J gene TRBJ2-7, with D uncertain. The V and J ends lost 5 bases and 0 bases respectively, with 5 bases between them. The CDR3 loop spans 12 amino acids. From germline, CDR1 is SEHNR and CDR2 FQNEAQ (reference sequence). The CDR3 reads CASSRPSYEQYF. DNA for the CDR3: TGTGCCAGCAGCCGGCCCTCCTACGAGCAGTACTTC. The whole variable domain, remainder taken from reference TRBV7-9 and TRBJ2-7, is DTGVSQNPRHKITKRGQNVTFRCDPISEHNRLYWYRQTLGQGPEFLTYFQNEAQLEKSRLLSDRFSAERPKGSFSTLEIQRTEQGDSAMYLCASSRPSYEQYFGPGTRLTVT.

The chain has TRBV6-5 and TRBJ2-5; the match to TRBD2 covers 8 bases. The ends lost 0 bases at V and 5 bases at J; junction bases unmatched: 5. This CDR3 has 15 amino acids. CDR1 is MNHEY and CDR2 is SVGAGI in the germline V gene. CDR3 coding DNA: TGTGCCAGCAGTTACTCGGGAGCGGGGGTTGAGACCCAGTACTTC. Its translation: CASSYSGAGVETQYF.